The T cell receptor beta chain under discussion was sequenced for a study of early T cells in non-severe SARS-CoV-2 infection. Overall study results and limits: Sequences matched to VDJdb favored anti-spike CD8 responses, while private and CD4 specificities were missed.

The CDR3 totals 14 residues. V dropped 5 bases and J dropped 6 bases, with 15 bases sitting between them. Germline assignment: CDR1 SGHKS and CDR2 YYEKEE (reference sequence). Regarding this clonotype: Its specificity is not known.

The TCR library protocol was used to attach unique molecular identifiers. These identifiers were attached to individual cDNA molecules. TCRdb recomputed calls from the 5' RACE reads with MiXCR, one row per CDR3 protein. Of roughly 69,000 distinct CDR3 sequences in the sample, more than 8.5% were seen once. The sequence was collected from an adult who was a healthcare worker with PCR-confirmed SARS-CoV-2 infection or an uninfected control (not recorded which). V and J are TRBV5-5 and TRBJ2-4, with D hard to call. Sequences were derived from whole blood, sampled at baseline. The CDR3 sequence: CASRNEAGGNIQYF. CDR3 DNA sequence: TGTGCCAGCAGGAACGAGGCAGGCGGAAACATTCAGTACTTC. Together with reference TRBV5-5 and TRBJ2-4, the CDR3 gives the full variable domain: DAGVTQSPTHLIKTRGQQVTLRCSPISGHKSVSWYQQVLGQGPQFIFQYYEKEERGRGNFPDRFSARQFPNYSSELNVNALLLGDSALYLCASRNEAGGNIQYFGAGTRLSVL.